These 17 T cell receptor beta chains were all obtained from the same sample, sequenced in a study of CD8 T cells in Susac syndrome. Reverse transcription of about 0.45 to 1 ug RNA was performed with random hexamers. TCRdb fed the immunoSEQ multiplex PCR reads into MiXCR, producing one record per CDR3 protein. The sample includes a few hundred thousand distinct CDR3 sequences, roughly 85% seen only once; the top ten take over 0.09%. The specimen sequenced was CD8+ T cells from PBMCs. These receptors were taken from a human donor with multiple sclerosis.

V gene TRBV7-9 combines with J gene TRBJ2-1; 12 bases are a match to TRBD2. Germline V gene data show CDR1 as SEHNR and CDR2 as FQNEAQ (reference sequence). The CDR3 totals 15 residues. J gave up 5 bases and V 7 bases, and 6 bases lay outside the gene matches. This chain's CDR3 is CASTVRTSGNNEQFF. The CDR3 DNA follows: TGTGCCAGCACCGTTCGGACTAGCGGGAACAATGAGCAGTTCTTC.

V gene TRBV20-1 combines with J gene TRBJ2-1, with D perhaps matching TRBD1 (6 bases). The CDR3 loop spans 16 amino acids. Trimming left V 6 bases short and J 1 base short, with 19 bases between. CDR1 and CDR2 (germline): DFQATT, SNEGSKA (reference sequence). The CDR3 DNA sequence: TGCAGTGCACCCGAAATACAGGGCTTTTCCTACAATGAGCAGTTCTTC. Encoded protein: CSAPEIQGFSYNEQFF.

V usage is TRBV9 and J usage is TRBJ2-7, with D hard to call. V was clipped by 3 bases and J by 6 bases, with 13 bases between them. This CDR3 has 13 residues. Per germline, CDR1 SGDLS and CDR2 YYNGEE. CDR3 protein: CASSAGSAAEQYF. CDR3 nucleotide sequence: TGTGCCAGCAGCGCCGGGTCCGCCGCCGAGCAGTACTTC.

The rearrangement joins TRBV2 to TRBJ2-7, with 8 bases matching TRBD2. Germline V gives CDR1 SNHLY, CDR2 FYNNEI. CDR3 size: 13 residues. V gave up 7 bases and J gave up 3 bases; unmatched junction bases: 5. This CDR3 is CASTGGVNYEQYF. In DNA form, the CDR3 reads TGTGCCAGCACCGGGGGGGTCAACTACGAGCAGTACTTC.

This clonotype was counted a few times. The genes are TRBV27 and TRBJ2-1; 9 bases are shared with TRBD1. The CDR3 is made up of 15 amino acids. Germline V CDR1 and CDR2: MNHEY, SMNVEV (reference sequence). V dropped 5 bases and J dropped 8; count of bases not matched to a gene: 10. The chain's CDR3 is CASSAIGTGRDEQFF. In DNA form, the CDR3 reads TGTGCCAGCAGTGCTATCGGGACAGGGAGGGATGAGCAGTTCTTC.

The chain uses TRBV23-1 and TRBJ1-5; the D is unclear. TRBV23-1 is labeled an ORF, and its function is uncertain. With 1 base removed from V and 8 bases from J, the gap between germline ends came to 15 bases. The CDR3 is 15 amino acids. The CDR3 here is CASSQWRVGLEPQHF. The CDR3 coding sequence is TGCGCCAGCAGTCAATGGCGAGTTGGGTTGGAGCCCCAGCATTTT.

The rearrangement links TRBV6-5 to TRBJ2-7, with D possibly being TRBD2 (6 bases). The CDR3 is 17 residues long. V gave up 2 bases and J gave up 5 bases, with 22 bases separating them. CDR1 is MNHEY, CDR2 SVGAGI, per germline. CDR3 sequence (DNA): TGTGCCAGCAGTTACGATTTAAATGAGGAGGGGATGAACGAGCAGTACTTC. It is translated as CASSYDLNEEGMNEQYF.

This clonotype was recorded a few times. The V call is TRBV23-1, the J call TRBJ2-7; 10 bases agree with TRBD1. TRBV23-1 is an open reading frame whose function is uncertain. V was pared by 2 bases and J by 7 bases, with 8 bases of the junction left unmatched. CDR3 length: 15 residues. CDR3 nucleotide sequence: TGCGCCAGCAGTCAACCGGGACAGGGGTTACGTGAGCAGTACTTC. Amino acid sequence: CASSQPGQGLREQYF.

This chain links TRBV20-1 with TRBJ2-6; TRBD1 matches 9 bases. Germline values: CDR1 DFQATT, CDR2 SNEGSKA (reference sequence). The CDR3 covers 21 residues. V dropped 1 base and J dropped 0; count of bases not matched to a gene: 16. Here the CDR3 DNA reads TGCAGTGCTAGAGTATCCGGGACAGGGCACTTCACTCTCTCTGGGGCCAACGTCCTGACTTTC. This sequence encodes CSARVSGTGHFTLSGANVLTF.

This chain joins TRBV5-1 and TRBJ1-1; weak D call: TRBD1 (5 bases). The CDR3 is 18 residues long. Trimming stripped 0 bases from V and 1 base from J, with 19 bases between. The V gene's germline CDR1 is SGHRS and CDR2 YFSETQ. The CDR3 DNA follows: TGCGCCAGCAGCTTGGTACGGGGGACCCAAGGGCCGAACACTGAAGCTTTCTTT. Residues: CASSLVRGTQGPNTEAFF.

This chain uses TRBV7-6 with TRBJ2-2; D call uncertain. The CDR3 extends over 12 amino acids. Trimming pared 4 bases from V and 7 bases from J, leaving 7 bases between. In germline, CDR1 is SGHVS, CDR2 FNYEAQ. CDR3 sequence reads: CASSSYSGELFF. CDR3 in DNA: TGTGCCAGCAGCTCCTACAGCGGGGAGCTGTTTTTT.

This chain uses TRBV27 with TRBJ1-2; D is undetermined. The CDR3 is 13 amino acids. Per the germline V gene, CDR1 is MNHEY and CDR2 is SMNVEV (reference sequence). Trimming stripped 4 bases from V and 4 bases from J, with 10 bases between. The CDR3 nucleotides read TGTGCCAGCAGTTCGGCGGGTTCCTATGGCTACACCTTC. Its protein product is CASSSAGSYGYTF.

This clonotype came up a few times. V and J are TRBV11-2 and TRBJ2-7; D gene ambiguous. Germline CDR1 reads SGHAT; CDR2 reads FQNNGV. V was clipped by 4 bases and J by 9 bases, with 10 bases between them. The CDR3 has 11 residues. CDR3 bases: TGTGCCAGCAGCTGGCGCCTTGGGCAGTACTTC. Amino acid sequence: CASSWRLGQYF.

This chain joins TRBV5-1 and TRBJ2-1, with TRBD2 matching 9 bases. The CDR3 is made up of 15 amino acids. Germline V gene lookup returns CDR1 SGHRS and CDR2 YFSETQ. V trimming: 2 bases; J trimming: 5 bases; junction bases outside the gene matches: 5. The CDR3: CASSFSGLAHNEQFF. As DNA, the CDR3 is TGCGCCAGCAGCTTTTCGGGACTAGCCCACAATGAGCAGTTCTTC.

This chain links TRBV7-9 with TRBJ1-6, with a possible D match to TRBD1 (5 bases). CDR3 length equals 15 residues. Germline V gene data show CDR1 as SEHNR and CDR2 as FQNEAQ (reference sequence). Trimming stripped 1 base from V and 5 bases from J, with 9 bases between. The DNA for the CDR3 is TGTGCCAGCAGCTTAGTAGCGGGGGATAATTCACCCCTCCACTTT. Its translation is CASSLVAGDNSPLHF. Complete variable domain (other parts from reference TRBV7-9 and TRBJ1-6): DTGVSQNPRHKITKRGQNVTFRCDPISEHNRLYWYRQTLGQGPEFLTYFQNEAQLEKSRLLSDRFSAERPKGSFSTLEIQRTEQGDSAMYLCASSLVAGDNSPLHFGNGTRLTVT.

The chain combines TRBV27 with TRBJ1-1; a possible D gene is TRBD1 (6 bases). Germline V CDR1 and CDR2: MNHEY, SMNVEV (reference sequence). This CDR3 contains 14 residues. V was shortened by 4 bases and J by 4 bases, with 13 bases between the two germline ends. The CDR3 nucleotides read TGTGCCAGCAGTTGGGGGCGACGGGTCACTGAAGCTTTCTTT. The encoded protein is CASSWGRRVTEAFF.

V and J are TRBV5-1 and TRBJ1-2; no clear D gene. Deletions cut 0 bases from V and 7 bases from J, with 13 bases between. The germline CDR1 and CDR2 sequences are SGHRS and YFSETQ. The CDR3 consists of 14 residues. CDR3 region: CASSLVPWAGGYTF. The CDR3 DNA follows: TGCGCCAGCAGCTTGGTCCCCTGGGCCGGTGGCTACACCTTC.